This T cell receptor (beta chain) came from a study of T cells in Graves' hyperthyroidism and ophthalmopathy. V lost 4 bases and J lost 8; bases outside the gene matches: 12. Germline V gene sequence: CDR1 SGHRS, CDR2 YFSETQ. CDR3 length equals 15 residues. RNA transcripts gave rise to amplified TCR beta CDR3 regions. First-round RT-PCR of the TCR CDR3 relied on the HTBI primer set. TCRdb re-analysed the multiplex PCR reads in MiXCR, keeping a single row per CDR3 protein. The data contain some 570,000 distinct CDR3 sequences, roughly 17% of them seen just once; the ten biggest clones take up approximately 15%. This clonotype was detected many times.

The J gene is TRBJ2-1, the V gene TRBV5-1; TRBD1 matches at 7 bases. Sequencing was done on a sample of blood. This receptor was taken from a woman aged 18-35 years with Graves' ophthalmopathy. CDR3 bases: TGCGCCAGCAGCCCGGGACAGACTAAACACCATGAGCAGTTCTTC. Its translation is CASSPGQTKHHEQFF.